Sequencing of this T cell receptor (beta chain) was carried out in a study of vaccination and CD4 T cells after COVID-19. Study-level information: Post-vaccination specimens were collected at a median of approximately 66 days following dose two (range 14 to 241). Whole-study results and caveats: Post-vaccination, and not before, a median roughly 89% of reactive clones appeared in convalescent patients.

By frequency in the sample, this clonotype is medium-sized. Its antigen is not identified. The assay that was used to sequence DNA from cultured CD4+ T cells was the Oncomine TCR Beta short-read assay. TCRdb passed the PCR reads through MiXCR, listing each CDR3 protein once. This sample has tens of thousands of distinct CDR3 sequences; over 25% occur once, and the top ten carry roughly 12%. The treatment denotes: roughly nine-day PBMC culture with coronavirus spike peptide pools or control peptides (ViraFEST assay). Sample: cultured CD4+ T cells from blood. The source is a human donor with COVID-19.

The CDR3 loop is CASREEGQGIRGYTF. Here the CDR3 DNA reads TGTGCCAGCAGGGAGGAGGGACAGGGAATTCGTGGCTACACCTTC. The chain combines TRBV6-1 with TRBJ1-2, with 9 bases lining up with TRBD1. From germline, CDR1 is MNHNS and CDR2 SASEGT. V dropped 6 bases and J dropped 7; count of bases not matched to a gene: 12. The CDR3 length is 15 residues.